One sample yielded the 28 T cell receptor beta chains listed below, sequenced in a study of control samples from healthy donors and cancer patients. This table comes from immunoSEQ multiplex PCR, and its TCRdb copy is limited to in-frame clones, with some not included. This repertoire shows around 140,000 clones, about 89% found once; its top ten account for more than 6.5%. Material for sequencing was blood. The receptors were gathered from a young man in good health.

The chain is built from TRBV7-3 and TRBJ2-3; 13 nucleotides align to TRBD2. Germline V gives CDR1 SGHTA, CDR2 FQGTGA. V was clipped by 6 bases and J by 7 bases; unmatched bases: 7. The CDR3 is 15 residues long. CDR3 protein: CASSSTSGGANTQYF. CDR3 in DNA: TGTGCCAGCAGTTCTACTAGCGGGGGGGCTAATACGCAGTATTTT.

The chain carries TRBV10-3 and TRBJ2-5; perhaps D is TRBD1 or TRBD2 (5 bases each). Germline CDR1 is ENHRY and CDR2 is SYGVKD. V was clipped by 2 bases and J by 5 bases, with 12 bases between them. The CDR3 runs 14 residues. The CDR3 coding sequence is TGTGCCATCAGTGAGGCGAGGGGCCCCGAGACCCAGTACTTC. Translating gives CAISEARGPETQYF.

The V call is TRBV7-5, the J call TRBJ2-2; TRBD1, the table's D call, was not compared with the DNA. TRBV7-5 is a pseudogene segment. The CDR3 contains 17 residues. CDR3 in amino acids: CVRSLVARQGAGGELFF. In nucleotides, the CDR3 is TGTGTCAGAAGCTTAGTAGCGCGTCAGGGGGCCGGCGGGGAGCTGTTTTTT.

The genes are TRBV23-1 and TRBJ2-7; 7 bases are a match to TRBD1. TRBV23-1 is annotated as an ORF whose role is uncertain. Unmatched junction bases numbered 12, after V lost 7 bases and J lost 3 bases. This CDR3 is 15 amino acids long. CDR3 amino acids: CASTTGTGDNYEQYF. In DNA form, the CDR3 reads TGCGCCAGCACCACCGGCACAGGGGACAACTACGAGCAGTACTTC.

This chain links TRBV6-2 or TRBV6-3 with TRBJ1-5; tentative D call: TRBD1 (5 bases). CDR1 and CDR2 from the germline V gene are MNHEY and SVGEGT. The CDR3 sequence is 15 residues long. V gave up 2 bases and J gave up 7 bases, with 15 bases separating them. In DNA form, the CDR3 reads TGTGCCAGCAGTTACGAGGCCCCCGGACAACAGCCCCAGCATTTT. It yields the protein CASSYEAPGQQPQHF.

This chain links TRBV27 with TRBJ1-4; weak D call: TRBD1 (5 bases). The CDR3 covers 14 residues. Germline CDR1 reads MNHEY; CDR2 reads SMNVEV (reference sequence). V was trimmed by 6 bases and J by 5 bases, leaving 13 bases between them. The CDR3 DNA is TGTGCCAGCAGACCTACAGGCCCGAATGAAAAACTGTTTTTT. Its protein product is CASRPTGPNEKLFF.

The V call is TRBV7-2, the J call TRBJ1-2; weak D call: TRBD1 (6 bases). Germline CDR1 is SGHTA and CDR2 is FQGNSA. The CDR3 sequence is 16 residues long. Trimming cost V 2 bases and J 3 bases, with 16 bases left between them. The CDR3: CASSLQARGWDYGYTF. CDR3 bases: TGTGCCAGCAGCTTACAGGCCAGGGGATGGGACTATGGCTACACCTTC.

The CDR3 is CASSVGPGGPTGYNEQFF. The CDR3 bases are TGTGCCAGCAGCGTAGGACCGGGGGGCCCAACGGGCTACAATGAGCAGTTCTTC. This chain joins TRBV9 and TRBJ2-1; TRBD2 is a possible D gene (7 bases). Trimming shortened V by 0 bases and J by 3 bases, and 19 bases separated the two germline ends. Germline loops: CDR1 SGDLS, CDR2 YYNGEE. The CDR3 is made up of 18 amino acids.

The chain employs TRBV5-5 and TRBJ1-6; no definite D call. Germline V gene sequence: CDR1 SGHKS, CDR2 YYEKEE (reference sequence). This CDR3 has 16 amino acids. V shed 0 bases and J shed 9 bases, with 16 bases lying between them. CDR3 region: CASSLGSPDFLSPLHF. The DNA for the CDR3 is TGTGCCAGCAGCTTGGGAAGCCCGGACTTTCTTTCACCCCTCCACTTT. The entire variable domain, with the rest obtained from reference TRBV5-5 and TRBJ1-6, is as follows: DAGVTQSPTHLIKTRGQQVTLRCSPISGHKSVSWYQQVLGQGPQFIFQYYEKEERGRGNFPDRFSARQFPNYSSELNVNALLLGDSALYLCASSLGSPDFLSPLHFGNGTRLTVT.

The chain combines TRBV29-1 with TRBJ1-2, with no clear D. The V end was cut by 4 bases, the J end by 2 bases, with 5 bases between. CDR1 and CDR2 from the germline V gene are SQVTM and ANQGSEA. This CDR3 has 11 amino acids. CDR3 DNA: TGCAGCGTTGGGAAGAACTATGGCTACACCTTC. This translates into CSVGKNYGYTF. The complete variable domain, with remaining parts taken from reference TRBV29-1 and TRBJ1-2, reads SAVISQKPSRDICQRGTSLTIQCQVDSQVTMMFWYRQQPGQSLTLIATANQGSEATYESGFVIDKFPISRPNLTFSTLTVSNMSPEDSSIYLCSVGKNYGYTFGSGTRLTVV.

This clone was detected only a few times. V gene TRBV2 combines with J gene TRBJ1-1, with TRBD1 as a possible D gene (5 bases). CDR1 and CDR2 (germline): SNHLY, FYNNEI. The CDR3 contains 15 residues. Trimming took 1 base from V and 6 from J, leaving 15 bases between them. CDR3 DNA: TGTGCCAGCAGTGAAGTCCCGAGGGGAAAGTCTGAAGCTTTCTTT. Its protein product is CASSEVPRGKSEAFF.

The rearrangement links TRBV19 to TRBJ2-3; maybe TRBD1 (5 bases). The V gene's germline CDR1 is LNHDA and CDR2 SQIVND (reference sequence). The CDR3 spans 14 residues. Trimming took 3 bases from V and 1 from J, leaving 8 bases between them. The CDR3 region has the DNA TGTGCCAGTAGTATCGGCAGGGGCACAGATACGCAGTATTTT. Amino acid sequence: CASSIGRGTDTQYF.

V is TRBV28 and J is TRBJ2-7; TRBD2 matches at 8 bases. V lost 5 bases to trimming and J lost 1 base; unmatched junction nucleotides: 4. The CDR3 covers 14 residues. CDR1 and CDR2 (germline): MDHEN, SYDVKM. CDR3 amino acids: CASSAGGWSYEQYF. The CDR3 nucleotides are TGTGCCAGCAGTGCGGGGGGTTGGTCCTACGAGCAGTACTTC.

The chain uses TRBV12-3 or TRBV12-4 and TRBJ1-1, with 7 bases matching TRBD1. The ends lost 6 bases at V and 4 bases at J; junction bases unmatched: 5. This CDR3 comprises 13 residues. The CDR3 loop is CASSPDRVTEAFF. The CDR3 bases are TGTGCCAGCAGCCCCGACAGGGTCACTGAAGCTTTCTTT.

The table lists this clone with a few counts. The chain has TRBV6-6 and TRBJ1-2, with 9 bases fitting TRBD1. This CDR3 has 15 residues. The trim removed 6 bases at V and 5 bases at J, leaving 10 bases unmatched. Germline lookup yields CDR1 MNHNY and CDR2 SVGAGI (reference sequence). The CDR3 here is CASSSQGAGVYGYTF. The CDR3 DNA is TGTGCCAGCAGCTCACAGGGGGCTGGGGTATATGGCTACACCTTC.

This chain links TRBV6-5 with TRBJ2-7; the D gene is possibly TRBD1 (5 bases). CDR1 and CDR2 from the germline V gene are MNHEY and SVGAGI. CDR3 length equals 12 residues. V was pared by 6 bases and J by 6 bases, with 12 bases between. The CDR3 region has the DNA TGTGCCAGCAGGGGCGTGGGGCTCGAGCAGTACTTC. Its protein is CASRGVGLEQYF.

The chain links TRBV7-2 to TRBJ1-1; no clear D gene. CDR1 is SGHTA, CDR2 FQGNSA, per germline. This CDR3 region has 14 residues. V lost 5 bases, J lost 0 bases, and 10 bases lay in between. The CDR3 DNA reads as TGTGCCAGCAGCAAGGCCTCCATGAACACTGAAGCTTTCTTT. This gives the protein CASSKASMNTEAFF.

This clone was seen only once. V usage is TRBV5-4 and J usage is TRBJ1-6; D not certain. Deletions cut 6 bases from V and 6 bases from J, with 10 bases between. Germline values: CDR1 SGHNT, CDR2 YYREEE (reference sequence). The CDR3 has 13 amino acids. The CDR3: CASKTETNSPLHF. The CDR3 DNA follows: TGTGCCAGCAAAACAGAGACTAATTCACCCCTCCACTTT.

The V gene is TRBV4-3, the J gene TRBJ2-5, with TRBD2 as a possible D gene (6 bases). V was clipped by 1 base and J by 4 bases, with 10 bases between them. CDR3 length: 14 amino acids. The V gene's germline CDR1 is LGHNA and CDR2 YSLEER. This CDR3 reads CASSQGRDAETQYF. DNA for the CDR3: TGCGCCAGCAGCCAAGGGAGGGACGCAGAGACCCAGTACTTC.

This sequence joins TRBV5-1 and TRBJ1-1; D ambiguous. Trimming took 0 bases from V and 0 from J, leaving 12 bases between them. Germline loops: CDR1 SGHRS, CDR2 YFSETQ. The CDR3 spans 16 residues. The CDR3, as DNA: TGCGCCAGCAGCTTGGGCCCAGGCGACATGAACACTGAAGCTTTCTTT. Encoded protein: CASSLGPGDMNTEAFF.

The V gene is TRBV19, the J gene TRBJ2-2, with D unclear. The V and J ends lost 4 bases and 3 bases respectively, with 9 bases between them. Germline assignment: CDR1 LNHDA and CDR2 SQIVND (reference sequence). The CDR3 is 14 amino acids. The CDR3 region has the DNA TGTGCCAGTAGTACCCGGGCCTACACCGGGGAGCTGTTTTTT. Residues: CASSTRAYTGELFF.

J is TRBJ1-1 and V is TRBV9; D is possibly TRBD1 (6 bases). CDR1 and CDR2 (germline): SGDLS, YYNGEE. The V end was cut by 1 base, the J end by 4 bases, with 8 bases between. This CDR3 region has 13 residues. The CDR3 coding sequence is TGTGCCAGCAGCGTATCGGGGGCCACTGAAGCTTTCTTT. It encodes CASSVSGATEAFF.

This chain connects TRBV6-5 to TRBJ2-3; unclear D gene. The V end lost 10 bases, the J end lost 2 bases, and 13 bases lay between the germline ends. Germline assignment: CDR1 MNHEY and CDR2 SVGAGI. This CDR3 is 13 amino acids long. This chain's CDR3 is CAIKGRFTDTQYF. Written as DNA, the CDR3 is TGTGCCATCAAAGGACGGTTCACAGATACGCAGTATTTT.

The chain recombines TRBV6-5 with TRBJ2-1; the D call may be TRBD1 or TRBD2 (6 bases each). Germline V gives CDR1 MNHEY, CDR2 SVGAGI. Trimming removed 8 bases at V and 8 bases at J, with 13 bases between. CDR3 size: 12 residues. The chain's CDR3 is CASGRGADEQFF. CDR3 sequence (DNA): TGTGCCAGCGGAAGGGGGGCCGATGAGCAGTTCTTC.

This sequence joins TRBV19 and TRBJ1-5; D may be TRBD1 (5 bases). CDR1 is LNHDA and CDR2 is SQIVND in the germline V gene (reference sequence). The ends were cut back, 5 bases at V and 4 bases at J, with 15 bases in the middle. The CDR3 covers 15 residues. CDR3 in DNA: TGTGCCAGTAGTCGATACGGGACTCAGAATCAGCCCCAGCATTTT. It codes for CASSRYGTQNQPQHF.

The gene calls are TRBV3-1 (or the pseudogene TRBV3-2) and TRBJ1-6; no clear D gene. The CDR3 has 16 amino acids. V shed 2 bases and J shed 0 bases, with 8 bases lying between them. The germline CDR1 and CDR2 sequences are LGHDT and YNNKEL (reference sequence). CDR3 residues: CASSQRASSYNSPLHF. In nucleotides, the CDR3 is TGTGCCAGCAGCCAACGGGCAAGCTCCTATAATTCACCCCTCCACTTT.

The CDR3 sequence is CASSATHMNTEAFF. CDR3 nucleotides: TGTGCCAGCAGTGCGACACACATGAACACTGAAGCTTTCTTT. The chain combines TRBV3-1 (or the pseudogene TRBV3-2) with TRBJ1-1; D uncertain. Germline CDR1 LGHDT, CDR2 YNNKEL (reference sequence). The CDR3 has 14 residues. V was trimmed by 6 bases and J by 0 bases, leaving 11 bases between them.

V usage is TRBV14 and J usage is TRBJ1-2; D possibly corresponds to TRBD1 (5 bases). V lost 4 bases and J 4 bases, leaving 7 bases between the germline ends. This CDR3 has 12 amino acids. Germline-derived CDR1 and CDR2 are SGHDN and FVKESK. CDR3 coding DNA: TGTGCCAGCAGCCGAGACAGCTATGGCTACACCTTC. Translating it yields CASSRDSYGYTF.